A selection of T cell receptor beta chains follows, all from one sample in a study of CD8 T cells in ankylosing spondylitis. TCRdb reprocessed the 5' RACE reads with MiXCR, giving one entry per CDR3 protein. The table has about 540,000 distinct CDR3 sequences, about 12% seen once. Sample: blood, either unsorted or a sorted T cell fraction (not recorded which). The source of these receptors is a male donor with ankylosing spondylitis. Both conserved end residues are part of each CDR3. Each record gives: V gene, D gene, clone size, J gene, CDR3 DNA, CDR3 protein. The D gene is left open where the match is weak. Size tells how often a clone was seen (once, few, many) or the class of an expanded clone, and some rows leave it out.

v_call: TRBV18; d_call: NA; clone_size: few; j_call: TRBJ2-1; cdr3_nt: TGTGCCAGCTCACCACCCGCGGGGTGGGCCGGGGACAATGAGCAGTTCTTC; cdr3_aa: CASSPPAGWAGDNEQFF
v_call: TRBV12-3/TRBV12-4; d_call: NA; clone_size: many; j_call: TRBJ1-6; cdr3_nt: TGTGCCAGCAGAGTATCTGGGGCAGCGGGAAGAAAACCCCTCCACTTT; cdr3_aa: CASRVSGAAGRKPLHF
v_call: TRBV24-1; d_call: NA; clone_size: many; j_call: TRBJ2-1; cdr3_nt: TGTGCCACCAGTGATTCCGATCCCGGGCTTTACAATGAGCAGTTCTTC; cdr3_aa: CATSDSDPGLYNEQFF
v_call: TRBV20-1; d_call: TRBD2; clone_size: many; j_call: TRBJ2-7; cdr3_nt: TGCAGTGCTAGACCGGGAGGCAGGACCTACGAGCAGTACTTC; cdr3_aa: CSARPGGRTYEQYF
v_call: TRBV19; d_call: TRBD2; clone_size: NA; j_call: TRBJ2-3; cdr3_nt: TGTGCCAGTAGTATAGGACTAGCAGAACCAGATACGCAGTATTTT; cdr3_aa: CASSIGLAEPDTQYF
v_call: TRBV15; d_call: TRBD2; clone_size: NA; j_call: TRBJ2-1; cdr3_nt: TGTGCCACCAGCACTGGGAGGGGCAACAATGAGCAGTTCTTC; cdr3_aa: CATSTGRGNNEQFF
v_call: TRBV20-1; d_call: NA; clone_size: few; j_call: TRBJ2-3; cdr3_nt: TGCAGTGCTAGAGATACTAGCCGGGCAGATACGCAGTATTTT; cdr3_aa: CSARDTSRADTQYF
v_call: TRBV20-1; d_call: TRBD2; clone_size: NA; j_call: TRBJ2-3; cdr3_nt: TGCAGTGCTAGAGATGGGCTAGCGGGAGGTCTTACGCAGTATTTT; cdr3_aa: CSARDGLAGGLTQYF
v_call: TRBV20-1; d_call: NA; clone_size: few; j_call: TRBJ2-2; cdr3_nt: TGCAGTGCCCGAGGACAACTCGCGAACACCGGGGAGCTGTTTTTT; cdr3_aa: CSARGQLANTGELFF
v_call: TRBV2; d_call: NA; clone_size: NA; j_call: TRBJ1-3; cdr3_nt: TGTGCCAGCAGTGCGGGGATTTTGGGAGCAGTGACCATATATTTT; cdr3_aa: CASSAGILGAVTIYF
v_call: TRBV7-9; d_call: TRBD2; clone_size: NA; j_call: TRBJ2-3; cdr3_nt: TGTGCCAGCAGCTTGTTAGCGGGAGGCTATGGAGATACGCAGTATTTT; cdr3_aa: CASSLLAGGYGDTQYF
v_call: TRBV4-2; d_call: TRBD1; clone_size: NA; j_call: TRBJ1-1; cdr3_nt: TGTGCCAGCAGCCAGTTAGACAGGGATGGCACTGAAGCTTTCTTT; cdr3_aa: CASSQLDRDGTEAFF
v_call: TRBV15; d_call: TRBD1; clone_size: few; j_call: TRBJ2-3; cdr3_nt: TGTGCCACCAGCAACAGGGGTGGCACAGATACGCAGTATTTT; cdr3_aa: CATSNRGGTDTQYF
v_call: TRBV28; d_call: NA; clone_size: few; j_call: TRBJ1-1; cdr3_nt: TGTGCCAGCAGTTTTGAAGAGGACACTGAAGCTTTCTTT; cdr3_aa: CASSFEEDTEAFF
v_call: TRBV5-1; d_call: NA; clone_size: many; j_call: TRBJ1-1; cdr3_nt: TGCGCCAGCAGCTGGAACGGGAACACTGAAGCTTTCTTT; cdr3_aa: CASSWNGNTEAFF
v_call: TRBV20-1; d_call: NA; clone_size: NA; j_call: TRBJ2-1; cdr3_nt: TGCAGTGCTCGGAACTATAGGACGGTCCTAGGGCTCTACAATGAGCAGTTCTTC; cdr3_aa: CSARNYRTVLGLYNEQFF
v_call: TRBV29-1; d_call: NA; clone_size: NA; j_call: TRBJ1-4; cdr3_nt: TGCAGCGTTGCCCCGACCGGAGGGTATGGTGAAAAACTGTTTTTT; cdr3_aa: CSVAPTGGYGEKLFF
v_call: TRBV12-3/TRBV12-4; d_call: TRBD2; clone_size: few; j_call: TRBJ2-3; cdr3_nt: TGTGCCAGCACCCTGGGTGTCCTAGCGGGAATCGGAGATACGCAGTATTTT; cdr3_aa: CASTLGVLAGIGDTQYF
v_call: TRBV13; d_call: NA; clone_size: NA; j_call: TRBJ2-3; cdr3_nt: TGTGCCAGCAGCCTCCCCCCAGCGGATACGCAGTATTTT; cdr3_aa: CASSLPPADTQYF
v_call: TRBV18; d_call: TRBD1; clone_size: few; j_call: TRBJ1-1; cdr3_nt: TGTGCCAGCTCTCCGGGAGGGGGCAACGCTGAAGCTTTCTTT; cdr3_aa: CASSPGGGNAEAFF
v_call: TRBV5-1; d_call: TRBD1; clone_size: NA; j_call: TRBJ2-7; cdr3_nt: TGCGCCAGCAGCTTTGGGGACAGGACAACCTACGAGCAGTACTTC; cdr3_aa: CASSFGDRTTYEQYF
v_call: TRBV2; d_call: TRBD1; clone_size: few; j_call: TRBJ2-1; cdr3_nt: TGTGCCAGCAGTGAAGAGACAGGGGGCTTATTGAATGAGCAGTTCTTC; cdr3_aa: CASSEETGGLLNEQFF